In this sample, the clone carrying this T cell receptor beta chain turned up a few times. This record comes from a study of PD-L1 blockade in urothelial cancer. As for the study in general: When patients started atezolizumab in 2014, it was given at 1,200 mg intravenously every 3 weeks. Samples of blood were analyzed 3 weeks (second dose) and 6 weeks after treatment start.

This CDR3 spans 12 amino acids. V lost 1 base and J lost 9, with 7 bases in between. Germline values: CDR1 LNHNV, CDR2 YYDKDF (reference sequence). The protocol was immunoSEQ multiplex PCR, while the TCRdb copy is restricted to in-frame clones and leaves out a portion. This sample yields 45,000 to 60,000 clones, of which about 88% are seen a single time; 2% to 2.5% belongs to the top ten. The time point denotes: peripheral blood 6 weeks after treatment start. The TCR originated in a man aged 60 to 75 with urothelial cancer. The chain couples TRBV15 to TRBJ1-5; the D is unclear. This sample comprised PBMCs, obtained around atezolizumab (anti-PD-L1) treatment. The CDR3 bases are TGTGCCACCAGCAGAGCGGGTGGGCCCCAGCATTTT. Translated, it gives CATSRAGGPQHF.